The present T cell receptor beta chain was sequenced within a study of identical twins. The J segment lost 8 bases and the V segment lost 0 bases, leaving 12 bases of the junction unmatched. The CDR3 has 17 residues. CDR1 is SGDLS and CDR2 is YYNGEE in the germline V gene. In every case, the donor was a healthy Caucasian. Using its own MiXCR run on the 5' RACE reads, TCRdb lists one record per CDR3 protein. The data contain roughly 250,000 distinct CDR3 sequences, over 12% of them singletons. This TCR came from a woman younger than 30 in good health. This rearrangement joins TRBV9 to TRBJ2-1, with 9 bases aligning to TRBD2. Input material: memory (CD45RO+) T cells sorted from blood. CDR3 region: CASSVGRGGLRGDEQFF. The CDR3 DNA reads as TGTGCCAGCAGCGTAGGGCGGGGGGGGCTTAGGGGCGATGAGCAGTTCTTC.